What follows describes a single T cell receptor beta chain. Its antigen specificity is not known. It is likely a read error, because the conserved phenylalanine at the end of the CDR3 is missing. With termini counted, the CDR3 has 13 amino acids. Just CDR3 DNA is preserved here, 39 bases in frame from base 1. CDR1 is given as SGHNT and CDR2 as YENEEA, both from the germline V gene. A distance of 10 bases separates the germline ends of V and J, which lose 5 bases and 2 bases respectively. The sample originates from a study of tumor-infiltrating lymphocytes in primary liver carcinoma (dated by TCRdb to the late 2010s). Describing the broader study: Between late 2015 and March 2016, roughly five patients in China with histopathologically diagnosed primary liver carcinoma had their tumors surgically resected. Technical replicate repertoires showed high reproducibility, with mean shared-clone rates around 0.9 and correlation coefficients above 0.95. The five patients had tumors staged T1-T3 N0M0, with maximum diameters ranging from roughly 4 to 10 cm. A total of 35 specimens from 5 patients underwent TCRbeta repertoire sequencing, comprising about 25 tumor regions, 5 adjacent noncancerous liver tissues and 5 peripheral blood samples. Across five regions of each liver tumor, along with adjacent normal tissue and blood, the study brought together TCRbeta repertoire sequencing, expression microarrays and whole-exome sequencing. Each sample produced roughly 3.65 to 7.13 million productive TCRbeta reads, and read depth showed no significant difference between tissue types. Hepatocellular carcinoma (four) or combined HCC and intrahepatic cholangiocarcinoma (one) was present in the five patients, who were three men and two women aged 30 to 69 years.

TCRbeta-specific cDNA was reverse-transcribed from 500 ng total RNA using a constant-region primer and ProtoScript II reverse transcriptase. The TCRbeta libraries were prepared through three rounds of nested multiplex PCR following a slightly modified ARM-PCR procedure. Each of the first two PCR rounds ran for 10 cycles and used multiplex TRBV1-TRBV30 forward primers together with a Cbeta reverse primer. Sample barcodes and Illumina adapters were attached in a final 25-cycle PCR using Deep VentR polymerase. Before sequencing, amplicons of 200-500 bp were purified from gel using a QIAquick gel extraction kit. The TCRbeta amplicons were sequenced with 250-bp paired-end reads on an Illumina HiSeq 2500. On the study's bioinformatics: To recover full CDR3 sequences, reads were quality-trimmed using Trimmomatic v0.33 and paired reads were then merged using FLASH v1.2.11. MiGEC v1.2.1b assigned V, D and J germline segments to the rearranged TCRbeta sequences. VDJtools v1.0.0 computed clonotype statistics and Shannon-Wiener diversity indices. To cut down on sampling bias, every analysis after diversity analysis relied on just the 250 most abundant clonotypes from each sample. Clones were called with MiXCR by TCRdb after fastp trimmed the public reads at Q25, and only in-frame beta chains were retained. Rows merge per CDR3 protein into single entries with the most common DNA and genes. The V and J calls and clone size are TCRdb's, not the authors'. The sample includes about 300,000 distinct CDR3 sequences, with roughly 60% observed a single time. Of the sample, roughly 9% falls within the top ten clones.

Here is what the overall study found, with its caveats: Bulk unsorted samples precluded comparing CD4+ and CD8+ T cell repertoires. Only the TCR beta chain was sequenced, so true repertoire diversity is likely underestimated because unpaired alpha chains were not captured. Repertoire overlap was higher between tumor regions (mean roughly 35%) than tumor-adjacent (17%) or tumor-blood (approximately 15%) pairs, consistent with antigen-driven expansion. With just a handful of patients in the study, the authors point out that the findings should be validated in a larger study. The top 250 clones made up a significantly larger repertoire fraction in tumors than in blood (p = 0.039).

TRIzol reagent was used to extract blood RNA from unsorted whole blood, while the DNeasy Blood & Tissue kit provided the germline DNA. At the time of sampling, the patients were treatment-naive and had chronic HBV infection. About 4 milliliters of peripheral blood were collected into K2EDTA tubes before surgery. Material for sequencing was peripheral blood. The sequence derives from a man aged 40-49 years with primary liver carcinoma and hepatitis B virus infection. The rearranged segments are TRBV11-3 and TRBJ2-7; the D gene is possibly TRBD2, with 5 bases matching. The CDR3 amino acid sequence is: CASSRGWAYEQYS. The bases read TGTGCCAGCAGCCGGGGATGGGCCTACGAGCAGTACTCC.